One and the same sample provided the 21 T cell receptor beta chains below, sequenced in a study of cytomegalovirus exposure and HLA in healthy donors (dated by TCRdb to about 2017). Library prep was done by the immunoSEQ multiplex PCR assay. A mixture of 60 forward primers for TCR Vbeta segments and 13 reverse primers for TCR Jbeta segments was used in the multiplex PCR. Entries here come from immuneACCESS through TCRdb and include only in-frame sequences with V and J called. Some clones fail to appear in such tables; in the studies checked, an unresolved V gene covers under half of the shortfall, and the cause of the remainder is unknown. Counted in this sample were some 120,000 clones; roughly 68% of them appeared once. The ten top clones hold roughly 10% of the sample. Material for sequencing was PBMCs. Every receptor here comes from a man aged 25-40 years in good health and CMV-seropositive.

The genes are TRBV30 and TRBJ1-5; TRBD1 is a possible D gene (5 bases). Germline V gene data show CDR1 as GTSNPN and CDR2 as SVGIG (reference sequence). This CDR3 is built from 13 residues. V lost 5 bases to trimming and J lost 4 bases, with 12 bases between them. The CDR3 spells CAWAGDPNQPQHF. The CDR3 bases are TGTGCCTGGGCGGGGGACCCTAATCAGCCCCAGCATTTT. The whole variable domain, filled in from reference TRBV30 and TRBJ1-5, reads SQTIHQWPATLVQPVGSPLSLECTVEGTSNPNLYWYRQAAGRGLQLLFYSVGIGQISSEVPQNLSASRPQDRQFILSSKKLLLSDSGFYLCAWAGDPNQPQHFGDGTRLSIL.

The chain is built from TRBV9 and TRBJ2-3; the D gene is possibly TRBD2 (5 bases). V shed 4 bases and J shed 6 bases, with 18 bases lying between them. The CDR3 has 15 amino acids. CDR1 is SGDLS, CDR2 YYNGEE, per germline. CDR3 in DNA: TGTGCCAGCAGCATAGACTTTAGGGAGATTGATACGCAGTATTTT. This sequence encodes CASSIDFREIDTQYF. Drawing the rest from reference TRBV9 and TRBJ2-3, the complete variable domain is DSGVTQTPKHLITATGQRVTLRCSPRSGDLSVYWYQQSLDQGLQFLIQYYNGEERAKGNILERFSAQQFPDLHSELNLSSLELGDSALYFCASSIDFREIDTQYFGPGTRLTVL.

The CDR3 sequence is CASRGQGAGDRNEQFF. The CDR3 DNA sequence: TGTGCCAGCAGGGGACAGGGGGCAGGGGATCGGAATGAGCAGTTCTTC. This chain connects TRBV2 to TRBJ2-1; 12 bases fit TRBD1. Per germline, CDR1 SNHLY and CDR2 FYNNEI. The CDR3 spans 16 residues. V was pared by 6 bases and J by 7 bases, with 10 bases of the junction left unmatched. Full variable domain (outside the CDR3, taken from reference TRBV2 and TRBJ2-1): EPEVTQTPSHQVTQMGQEVILRCVPISNHLYFYWYRQILGQKVEFLVSFYNNEISEKSEIFDDQFSVERPDGSNFTLKIRSTKLEDSAMYFCASRGQGAGDRNEQFFGPGTRLTVL.

J is TRBJ2-1 and V is TRBV7-6; TRBD2 matches at 7 bases. This CDR3 has 14 residues. J lost 5 bases, V lost 5 bases, and 6 bases had no gene match. Germline-derived CDR1 and CDR2 are SGHVS and FNYEAQ. The CDR3 sequence is CASSVSSGHNEQFF. CDR3 bases: TGTGCCAGCAGCGTCTCTAGCGGCCACAATGAGCAGTTCTTC.

V and J are TRBV27 and TRBJ1-5, with 7 bases aligning to TRBD1. From germline, CDR1 is MNHEY and CDR2 SMNVEV (reference sequence). V was clipped by 5 bases and J by 3 bases; unmatched bases: 7. The CDR3 runs 15 residues. CDR3 loop: CASSADREANQPQHF. The DNA of the CDR3 is TGTGCCAGCAGTGCTGACAGGGAGGCCAATCAGCCCCAGCATTTT.

This clone was seen only a few times. The chain joins TRBV6-5 to TRBJ1-3; 9 bases fit TRBD1. This CDR3 contains 16 residues. From germline, CDR1 is MNHEY and CDR2 SVGAGI. With V trimmed by 2 bases and J by 0 bases, 2 bases remained unmatched. This CDR3 reads CASSYGTGFSGNTIYF. CDR3 in DNA: TGTGCCAGCAGTTACGGGACAGGGTTCTCTGGAAACACCATATATTTT.

The chain couples TRBV5-1 to TRBJ2-1; tentative D call: TRBD2 (5 bases). The CDR3 contains 15 residues. CDR1 SGHRS and CDR2 YFSETQ come from the germline V gene. V was shortened by 4 bases and J by 6 bases, with 17 bases between the two germline ends. CDR3 sequence reads: CASSPLAASGNEQFF. CDR3 DNA sequence: TGCGCCAGCAGCCCGCTGGCAGCGAGCGGCAATGAGCAGTTCTTC. Full variable domain (rest looked up from reference TRBV5-1 and TRBJ2-1): KAGVTQTPRYLIKTRGQQVTLSCSPISGHRSVSWYQQTPGQGLQFLFEYFSETQRNKGNFPGRFSGRQFSNSRSEMNVSTLELGDSALYLCASSPLAASGNEQFFGPGTRLTVL.

This clone appeared a few times. This chain links TRBV19 with TRBJ2-1; 15 bases fit TRBD2. This CDR3 is built from 15 residues. The ends lost 6 bases at V and 12 bases at J; junction bases unmatched: 9. Germline V gene sequence: CDR1 LNHDA, CDR2 SQIVND (reference sequence). This CDR3 is CASSGGLAGGPGQFF. CDR3 nucleotides: TGTGCCAGTAGCGGTGGACTAGCGGGAGGGCCGGGGCAGTTCTTC. The whole variable domain, remainder taken from reference TRBV19 and TRBJ2-1, is DGGITQSPKYLFRKEGQNVTLSCEQNLNHDAMYWYRQDPGQGLRLIYYSQIVNDFQKGDIAEGYSVSREKKESFPLTVTSAQKNPTAFYLCASSGGLAGGPGQFFGPGTRLTVL.

Only one count was recorded for this clone. DNA of the CDR3: TGTGCCAGCAGACTAGCGGCAAATGAGCAGTTCTTC. The encoded protein is CASRLAANEQFF. The chain uses TRBV2 and TRBJ2-1; 8 nucleotides match TRBD2. The CDR3 sequence is 12 residues long. Trimming took 6 bases from V and 7 from J; bases not matched to a gene: 2. Germline V lookup: CDR1 SNHLY, CDR2 FYNNEI.

This rearrangement joins TRBV28 to TRBJ1-2, with D maybe TRBD1 (5 bases). V was clipped by 2 bases and J by 6 bases, with 10 bases between them. The CDR3 spans 13 residues. Germline V gene lookup returns CDR1 MDHEN and CDR2 SYDVKM. CDR3 bases: TGTGCCAGCAGTTTAGCGACAGCCGATGGCTACACCTTC. This codes for CASSLATADGYTF.

The chain is built from TRBV27 and TRBJ2-6; no reliable D call. The CDR3 totals 12 residues. V was trimmed by 8 bases and J by 3 bases, leaving 5 bases between them. CDR1 and CDR2 from the germline V gene are MNHEY and SMNVEV (reference sequence). The CDR3 sequence is CASSSGANVLTF. The CDR3, as DNA: TGTGCCAGCTCCAGTGGGGCCAACGTCCTGACTTTC.

This chain connects TRBV21-1 to TRBJ2-3; the D call of TRBD1 is as the table states it, not checked on the DNA. TRBV21-1 is marked as a pseudogene. The CDR3 extends over 18 amino acids. DNA of the CDR3: TGTGCCAGCAGCAAAGTAGGTTCGGGACAGGGAGTCTCAGATACGCAGTATTTT. Its translation: CASSKVGSGQGVSDTQYF.

J is TRBJ1-1 and V is TRBV29-1, with 7 bases identical to TRBD1. Germline V CDR1 and CDR2: SQVTM, ANQGSEA. The CDR3 has 14 residues. The V segment lost 8 bases and the J segment 0 bases; nucleotides outside the gene matches: 9. The CDR3 region has the DNA TGCAGCCTCAGGGGACAGCTCATGAACACTGAAGCTTTCTTT. Amino acids: CSLRGQLMNTEAFF. The full variable domain, rest sourced from reference TRBV29-1 and TRBJ1-1, is SAVISQKPSRDICQRGTSLTIQCQVDSQVTMMFWYRQQPGQSLTLIATANQGSEATYESGFVIDKFPISRPNLTFSTLTVSNMSPEDSSIYLCSLRGQLMNTEAFFGQGTRLTVV.

This chain links TRBV29-1 with TRBJ1-3; TRBD1 agrees at 10 bases. The V gene's germline CDR1 is SQVTM and CDR2 ANQGSEA. CDR3 length: 14 residues. The V and J ends lost 7 bases and 1 base, in that order; junction bases with no gene match: 4. The CDR3 loop is CSGGTGDSGNTIYF. The CDR3 nucleotides read TGCAGCGGGGGGACAGGGGATTCTGGAAACACCATATATTTT.

This chain uses TRBV28 with TRBJ1-1, with D possibly matching TRBD1 (5 bases). The CDR3 runs 11 residues. The germline CDR1 and CDR2 sequences are MDHEN and SYDVKM. V was pared by 8 bases and J by 11 bases, with 15 bases between. The CDR3: CASAPGKNAFF. The CDR3 DNA reads TGTGCCAGCGCTCCAGGGAAGAACGCTTTCTTT.

The chain joins TRBV5-6 to TRBJ2-7; possible D gene TRBD1, 5 bases. Germline V gene data show CDR1 as SGHDT and CDR2 as YYEEEE. The CDR3 spans 14 residues. Trimming cost V 0 bases and J 2 bases, with 9 bases left between them. The CDR3 sequence is CASSLGTGTYEQYV. The CDR3 nucleotides are TGTGCCAGCAGCTTGGGTACAGGTACCTACGAGCAGTACGTC.

This rearrangement joins TRBV5-1 to TRBJ2-2; possible D gene TRBD1, 5 bases. CDR3 size: 16 residues. Germline-derived CDR1 and CDR2 are SGHRS and YFSETQ. Trimming took 0 bases from V and 3 from J, leaving 12 bases between them. DNA of the CDR3: TGCGCCAGCAGCTTGGGTAGGGGTACGTACACCGGGGAGCTGTTTTTT. Translated: CASSLGRGTYTGELFF.

The chain employs TRBV6-1 and TRBJ1-1; D remains ambiguous. The CDR3 runs to 13 residues. V was clipped by 3 bases and J by 6 bases, with 11 bases between them. Germline assignment: CDR1 MNHNS and CDR2 SASEGT. The chain's CDR3 is CASSDGVDSEAFF. CDR3 in DNA: TGTGCCAGCAGTGATGGAGTAGACTCTGAAGCTTTCTTT.

The CDR3 sequence is CSVEAGASPEAFF. In DNA form, the CDR3 reads TGCAGCGTTGAAGCGGGAGCATCACCGGAAGCTTTCTTT. This rearrangement joins TRBV29-1 to TRBJ1-1; D not resolved. Trimming took off 1 base at V and 8 bases at J, with 14 bases between the two ends. This CDR3 spans 13 amino acids. Germline-derived CDR1 and CDR2 are SQVTM and ANQGSEA.

The gene calls are TRBV19 and TRBJ1-5, with TRBD1 matching 7 bases. Germline values: CDR1 LNHDA, CDR2 SQIVND (reference sequence). The CDR3 has 13 residues. Losses at the gene ends were 6 bases for V and 6 bases for J; bases not matched to a gene: 5. CDR3 sequence reads: CASRDRARQPQHF. The CDR3, as DNA: TGTGCCAGTAGAGACAGGGCGCGTCAGCCCCAGCATTTT.

The gene calls are TRBV5-3 and TRBJ1-5; 9 bases are a match to TRBD1. TRBV5-3 has ORF status, its function being uncertain. This CDR3 has 15 residues. V lost 0 bases to trimming and J lost 5 bases; unmatched junction nucleotides: 3. The CDR3 sequence: CARSLGDRVDQPQHF. As DNA, the CDR3 is TGTGCCAGAAGCTTGGGGGACAGGGTCGATCAGCCCCAGCATTTT.